This T cell receptor (beta chain) derives from a study of primary melanoma T cells and metastatic recurrence. For the study at large: Tumors were T2–T4 primary melanomas thicker than 1 mm.

Trimming shortened V by 2 bases and J by 3 bases, and 14 bases separated the two germline ends. This CDR3 comprises 16 residues. Germline V CDR1 and CDR2: LNHDA, SQIVND (reference sequence). The table came from immunoSEQ multiplex PCR; TCRdb's copy has only in-frame clones and leaves some out. This sample carries 200 to 250 clones, approximately 90% of them seen once, and the ten largest clones take under 35%. Notes on the study in general: The tumor T-cell fraction reportedly predicted progression-free survival independently of thickness, ulceration, mitotic rate and age. The authors suggested a successful antitumor T-cell response can exist in primary melanoma.

For this clone: Its target is unknown.

The specimen sequenced was melanoma tumor tissue. This TCR was sampled from a human donor with melanoma. The genes are TRBV19 and TRBJ2-1, with no clear D. In DNA form, the CDR3 reads TGTGCCAGTAGTATAACCCGGCGGAGTGACTACAATGAGCAGTTCTTC. Encoded protein: CASSITRRSDYNEQFF.